A single sample gave rise to the 21 T cell receptor beta chains below, sequenced in a study of T cell responses to AZD1222 COVID-19 vaccine. Only in-frame clones appear in the TCRdb table, and some are missing; sequencing was by immunoSEQ multiplex PCR. The profile shows some 140,000 clones, more than 75% of them singletons. This material consisted of peripheral blood, taken on day 0 of AZD1222 vaccination. Receptors were obtained from an adult in good health.

The chain couples TRBV5-4 to TRBJ1-2, with TRBD1 as a possible D gene (5 bases). V lost 4 bases, J lost 8 bases, and 12 bases lay in between. The CDR3 extends over 12 amino acids. Looked up from germline, CDR1 is SGHNT and CDR2 is YYREEE (reference sequence). CDR3 protein: CASSPGLGGYTF. The CDR3 coding sequence is TGTGCCAGCAGCCCGGGACTGGGAGGCTACACCTTC.

The rearrangement joins TRBV10-3 to TRBJ1-2; 7 bases line up with TRBD1. The CDR3 has 15 amino acids. The J segment lost 0 bases and the V segment lost 7 bases, leaving 8 bases of the junction unmatched. The germline V gene encodes CDR1 ENHRY and CDR2 SYGVKD. The CDR3 loop is CAINLQGQTNYGYTF. In DNA, the CDR3 is TGTGCCATCAATCTTCAGGGACAGACTAACTATGGCTACACCTTC.

This clone turned up a few times. The chain uses TRBV6-5 and TRBJ2-3; 9 nucleotides match TRBD2. The CDR3 runs 14 residues. V was pared by 5 bases and J by 6 bases, with 6 bases of the junction left unmatched. The germline gives CDR1 MNHEY, CDR2 SVGAGI. The DNA for the CDR3 is TGTGCCAGCAGTAGTAGCGGGAGTCGGGATACGCAGTATTTT. This encodes CASSSSGSRDTQYF.

The chain couples TRBV24-1 to TRBJ2-5, with 8 bases matching TRBD1. The CDR3 is 16 residues long. V was clipped by 1 base and J by 4 bases; unmatched bases: 7. Germline assignment: CDR1 KGHDR and CDR2 SFDVKD. Here the CDR3 reads CATSDFQAGGRETQYF. The DNA of the CDR3 is TGTGCCACCAGTGATTTTCAGGCAGGGGGCCGAGAGACCCAGTACTTC.

The chain employs TRBV5-4 and TRBJ2-3, with D perhaps TRBD1 or TRBD2 (6 bases each). Germline V gives CDR1 SGHNT, CDR2 YYREEE (reference sequence). With 0 bases removed from V and 6 bases from J, the gap between germline ends came to 14 bases. The CDR3 has 15 residues. The CDR3 is CASSLARRGADTQYF. The CDR3, as DNA: TGTGCCAGCAGCTTGGCCAGGAGGGGGGCGGATACGCAGTATTTT.

This clone came up once. The chain has TRBV5-1 and TRBJ2-6, with D unclear. CDR3 length: 15 amino acids. The V end was cut by 3 bases, the J end by 0 bases, with 7 bases between. Germline V gene sequence: CDR1 SGHRS, CDR2 YFSETQ. The chain's CDR3 is CASSWARSGANVLTF. In nucleotides, the CDR3 is TGCGCCAGCAGCTGGGCGCGCTCTGGGGCCAACGTCCTGACTTTC.

This clone appeared once. The V and J genes are TRBV4-2 and TRBJ2-3, with 10 bases that match TRBD2. Germline V CDR1 and CDR2: LGHNA, YNFKEQ. The CDR3 has 15 amino acids. V lost 4 bases to trimming and J lost 6 bases; unmatched junction nucleotides: 7. The CDR3 here is CASSRTLAGSDTQYF. Here the CDR3 DNA reads TGTGCCAGCAGCCGCACACTAGCGGGGAGCGATACGCAGTATTTT.

The CDR3 is CAAQGGQPQHF. The DNA for the CDR3 is TGTGCCGCCCAGGGAGGTCAGCCCCAGCATTTT. This chain links TRBV6-5 with TRBJ1-5, with a weak D call TRBD1 (5 bases). Germline V gene lookup returns CDR1 MNHEY and CDR2 SVGAGI. The CDR3 has 11 amino acids. The V end lost 11 bases, the J end lost 6 bases, and 11 bases lay between the germline ends.

This clone was counted a single time. The chain uses TRBV6-7 and TRBJ2-1, with 13 nucleotides matching TRBD2. TRBV6-7 qualifies as an ORF whose function is uncertain. The CDR3 loop spans 18 amino acids. V shed 5 bases and J 5 bases; nucleotides not matched to a gene: 12. In DNA form, the CDR3 reads TGTGCCAGCAGTCCCGGACTAGCGGGAGCTCTTGTCGACAATGAGCAGTTCTTC. It yields the protein CASSPGLAGALVDNEQFF.

This clone turned up a few times. CDR3 region: CASSLQENYGYTF. Written as DNA, the CDR3 is TGTGCCAGCAGCCTCCAGGAGAACTATGGCTACACCTTC. The V call is TRBV6-5, the J call TRBJ1-2; D ambiguous. Germline CDR1 is MNHEY and CDR2 is SVGAGI. This CDR3 is built from 13 residues. The V gene lost 6 bases and the J gene lost 2 bases, with 10 bases spanning the gap.

This clone was recorded once. V gene TRBV10-1 combines with J gene TRBJ1-6, with D unresolved. Germline loops: CDR1 WNHNN, CDR2 SYGVQD (reference sequence). The CDR3 is made up of 11 amino acids. V shed 7 bases and J shed 11 bases, with 9 bases lying between them. The CDR3 nucleotides are TGCGCCAGCAAAATGGAACCACCCCTCCACTTT. It codes for CASKMEPPLHF.

This chain uses TRBV4-3 with TRBJ1-2; D is ambiguous. Deletions cut 1 base from V and 2 bases from J, with 17 bases between. The CDR3 is 17 residues long. Germline V gene data show CDR1 as LGHNA and CDR2 as YSLEER. CDR3 loop: CASSQANTFMGNYGYTF. DNA for the CDR3: TGCGCCAGCAGCCAAGCGAACACTTTTATGGGGAACTATGGCTACACCTTC.

The V and J genes are TRBV2 and TRBJ1-4, with TRBD1 as a possible D gene (6 bases). CDR1 is SNHLY, CDR2 FYNNEI, per germline. Trimming removed 6 bases from V and 7 bases from J, with 15 bases in between. This CDR3 region has 14 residues. The CDR3 here is CASSGVRGGEKLFF. Here the CDR3 DNA reads TGTGCCAGCAGCGGGGTGCGAGGGGGTGAAAAACTGTTTTTT. The full variable domain, in which reference TRBV2 and TRBJ1-4 provide the parts outside the CDR3, is EPEVTQTPSHQVTQMGQEVILRCVPISNHLYFYWYRQILGQKVEFLVSFYNNEISEKSEIFDDQFSVERPDGSNFTLKIRSTKLEDSAMYFCASSGVRGGEKLFFGSGTQLSVL.

V is TRBV3-1 (or the pseudogene TRBV3-2) and J is TRBJ2-1; D remains ambiguous. Trimming cost V 1 base and J 7 bases, with 17 bases left between them. Germline assignment: CDR1 LGHDT and CDR2 YNNKEL (reference sequence). CDR3 size: 16 residues. The CDR3 spells CASSQALGRGRNEQFF. DNA of the CDR3: TGTGCCAGCAGCCAAGCTTTGGGAAGAGGCAGGAATGAGCAGTTCTTC.

This clone was seen a few times. The chain joins TRBV2 to TRBJ1-2, with 8 bases identical to TRBD1. Per germline, CDR1 SNHLY and CDR2 FYNNEI. This CDR3 has 13 amino acids. V was clipped by 3 bases and J by 5 bases; unmatched bases: 2. The CDR3 region has the DNA TGTGCCAGCAGTGAGACAGGGGCGTATGGCTACACCTTC. Protein sequence: CASSETGAYGYTF.

The chain links TRBV9 to TRBJ2-3, with D perhaps being TRBD1 or TRBD2 (6 bases each). V lost 3 bases and J 3 bases, leaving 14 bases between the germline ends. The CDR3 is 15 residues long. Germline V lookup: CDR1 SGDLS, CDR2 YYNGEE. CDR3 nucleotide sequence: TGTGCCAGCAGCGGGGGGGCTTTTCTGACAGATACGCAGTATTTT. Protein product: CASSGGAFLTDTQYF.

The chain has TRBV3-1 (or the pseudogene TRBV3-2) and TRBJ1-6, with D uncertain. The CDR3 totals 13 residues. CDR1 and CDR2 from the germline V gene are LGHDT and YNNKEL (reference sequence). Deletions cut 0 bases from V and 11 bases from J, with 8 bases between. In DNA, the CDR3 is TGTGCCAGCAGCCAAGACGGGAGTACACCCCTCCACTTT. It yields the protein CASSQDGSTPLHF.

The chain is built from TRBV5-8 and TRBJ1-2; 10 bases are a match to TRBD1. J lost 5 bases, V lost 7 bases, and 8 bases had no gene match. Germline CDR1 is SGHTS and CDR2 is YDEGEE. This CDR3 comprises 14 residues. The CDR3 protein is CASRRDRGPYGYTF. As DNA, the CDR3 is TGTGCCAGCCGTAGAGACAGGGGGCCGTATGGCTACACCTTC.

This clone came up once. The V and J genes are TRBV30 and TRBJ1-4; a weak D match, TRBD1 (5 bases). Trimming left V 4 bases short and J 7 bases short, with 10 bases between. Germline CDR1 is GTSNPN and CDR2 is SVGIG (reference sequence). This CDR3 is built from 12 residues. As DNA, the CDR3 is TGTGCCTGGACGAAGGGGCTTGAAAAACTGTTTTTT. Protein: CAWTKGLEKLFF.

This rearrangement joins TRBV19 to TRBJ1-1; 8 nucleotides line up with TRBD1. The junction had 6 bases not matched to a gene; V was cut back by 4 bases and J by 5 bases. The CDR3 totals 14 residues. Germline V gene data show CDR1 as LNHDA and CDR2 as SQIVND (reference sequence). The CDR3: CASSTDRAMTEAFF. CDR3 coding DNA: TGTGCCAGTAGTACGGACAGGGCAATGACTGAAGCTTTCTTT. Full variable domain (rest looked up from reference TRBV19 and TRBJ1-1): DGGITQSPKYLFRKEGQNVTLSCEQNLNHDAMYWYRQDPGQGLRLIYYSQIVNDFQKGDIAEGYSVSREKKESFPLTVTSAQKNPTAFYLCASSTDRAMTEAFFGQGTRLTVV.

The gene calls are TRBV27 and TRBJ1-2; D is undetermined. The germline CDR1 and CDR2 sequences are MNHEY and SMNVEV (reference sequence). Deletions cut 6 bases from V and 1 base from J, with 15 bases between. The CDR3 sequence is 15 residues long. The CDR3 nucleotides read TGTGCCAGCAGAGGTCAGGTAAAGGGTAACTATGGCTACACCTTC. This encodes CASRGQVKGNYGYTF.